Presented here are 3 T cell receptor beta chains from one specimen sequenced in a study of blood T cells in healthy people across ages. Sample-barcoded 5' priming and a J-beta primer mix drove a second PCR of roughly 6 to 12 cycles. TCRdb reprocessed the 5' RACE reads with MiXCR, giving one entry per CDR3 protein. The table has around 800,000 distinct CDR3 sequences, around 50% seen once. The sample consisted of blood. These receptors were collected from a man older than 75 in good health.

CDR3 coding DNA: TGCGCCAGCAGTCCCACTAGCGGGGGATACAATGAGCAGTACTTC. Its protein product is CASSPTSGGYNEQYF. The chain recombines TRBV5-1 with TRBJ2-7; 11 bases match TRBD2. The ends lost 5 bases at V and 7 bases at J; junction bases unmatched: 11. The V gene's germline CDR1 is SGHRS and CDR2 YFSETQ. The CDR3 contains 15 residues.

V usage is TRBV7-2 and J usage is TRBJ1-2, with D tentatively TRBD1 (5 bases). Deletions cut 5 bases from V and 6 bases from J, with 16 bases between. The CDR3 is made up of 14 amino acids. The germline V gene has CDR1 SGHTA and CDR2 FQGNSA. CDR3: CASSLPGLADGYTF. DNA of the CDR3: TGTGCCAGCAGCCTACCGGGGCTGGCGGATGGCTACACCTTC. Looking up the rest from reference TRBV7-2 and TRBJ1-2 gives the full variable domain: GAGVSQSPSNKVTEKGKDVELRCDPISGHTALYWYRQSLGQGLEFLIYFQGNSAPDKSGLPSDRFSAERTGGSVSTLTIQRTQQEDSAVYLCASSLPGLADGYTFGSGTRLTVV.

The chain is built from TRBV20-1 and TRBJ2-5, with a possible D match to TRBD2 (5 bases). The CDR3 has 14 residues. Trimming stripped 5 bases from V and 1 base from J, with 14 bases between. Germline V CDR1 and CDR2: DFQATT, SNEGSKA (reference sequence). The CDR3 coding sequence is TGCAGTGCTGGCCTTCCCGGGGTCCAAGAGACCCAGTACTTC. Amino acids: CSAGLPGVQETQYF.